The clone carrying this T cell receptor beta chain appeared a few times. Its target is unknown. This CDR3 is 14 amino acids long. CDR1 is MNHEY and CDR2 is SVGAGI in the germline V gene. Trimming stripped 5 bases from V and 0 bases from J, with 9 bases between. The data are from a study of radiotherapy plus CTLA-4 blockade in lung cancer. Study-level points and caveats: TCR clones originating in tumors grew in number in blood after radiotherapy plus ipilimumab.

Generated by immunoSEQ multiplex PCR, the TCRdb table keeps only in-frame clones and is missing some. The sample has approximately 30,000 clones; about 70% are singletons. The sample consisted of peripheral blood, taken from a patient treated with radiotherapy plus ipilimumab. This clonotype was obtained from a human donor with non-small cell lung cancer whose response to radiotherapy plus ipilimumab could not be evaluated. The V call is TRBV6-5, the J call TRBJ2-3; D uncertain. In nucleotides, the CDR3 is TGTGCCAGCAGTAAAACATATAGCACAGATACGCAGTATTTT. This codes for CASSKTYSTDTQYF.